This T cell receptor (beta chain) emerged from a study of cytomegalovirus exposure and HLA in healthy donors. Study summary: As an earlier analysis found, about 179 million T cells yielded 117 million unique TCR beta sequences. Study outcomes and limitations: Researchers left out some V segments, among them TRBV6-2 and TRBV6-3, as indistinguishable. The classifier was said to identify cytomegalovirus status with high specificity and sensitivity. Most sequenced TCRs were rare (though some public TCRs occurred in many donors).

The PCR ran on 60 Vbeta and 13 Jbeta primers. Clones were sequenced by immunoSEQ multiplex PCR, and TCRdb holds only the in-frame ones, with some missing. The table has some 150,000 clones, roughly 81% seen once. The CDR3 runs to 17 residues. Germline-derived CDR1 and CDR2 are MDHEN and SYDVKM. V lost 3 bases, J lost 0 bases, and 16 bases lay in between. Comment on this clone: The antigen is undetermined.

V gene TRBV28 combines with J gene TRBJ2-3, with a possible D match to TRBD2 (6 bases). This clonotype was sampled from a woman younger than 35 in good health and CMV-seropositive. Material for sequencing was PBMCs. In DNA, the CDR3 is TGTGCCAGCAGTTTTGCCGGGGGACCCTCTAGCACAGATACGCAGTATTTT. This gives the protein CASSFAGGPSSTDTQYF.